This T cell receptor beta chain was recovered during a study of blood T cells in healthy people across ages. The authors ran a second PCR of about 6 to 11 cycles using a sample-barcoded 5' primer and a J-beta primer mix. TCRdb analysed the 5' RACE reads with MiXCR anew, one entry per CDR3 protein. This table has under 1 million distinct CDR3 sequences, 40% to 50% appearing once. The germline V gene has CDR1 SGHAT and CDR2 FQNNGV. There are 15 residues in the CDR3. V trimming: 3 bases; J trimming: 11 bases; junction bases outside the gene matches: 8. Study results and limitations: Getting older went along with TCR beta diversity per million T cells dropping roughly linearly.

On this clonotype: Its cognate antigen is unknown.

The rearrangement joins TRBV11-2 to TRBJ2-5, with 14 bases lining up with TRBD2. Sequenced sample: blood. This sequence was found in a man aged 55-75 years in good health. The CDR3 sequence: CASSLSLRTSGGQYF. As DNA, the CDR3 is TGTGCCAGCAGCTTGTCCCTCCGGACTAGCGGGGGGCAGTACTTC.